This is a list of T cell receptor beta chains from one sample in a study of Graves' ophthalmopathy and Graves' hyperthyroidism. TCRdb reprocessed the multiplex PCR reads via MiXCR and lists one record per CDR3 protein. The table records around 50,000 distinct CDR3 sequences, 50% to 65% of them present only once. Sequenced input: peripheral blood. These receptors all stem from an adult man with Graves' ophthalmopathy. The CDR3 runs from the conserved cysteine through the conserved F or W. Fields, in order: clone size, V gene, J gene, D gene, CDR3 protein, CDR3 DNA. The D gene is left open where the match is weak. The size entry is marked missing in some rows and otherwise reads once, few, many or a size class.

size: many
V: TRBV3-1
J: TRBJ2-1
D: TRBD2
CDR3: CASSPPGGTSINEQFF
DNA: TGTGCCAGCAGCCCCCCTGGAGGGACTAGCATCAATGAGCAGTTCTTC

size: many
V: TRBV5-6
J: TRBJ1-1
D: TRBD1
CDR3: CASSQGDRANTEAFF
DNA: TGTGCCAGCAGCCAAGGGGACAGGGCGAACACTGAAGCTTTCTTT

size: -
V: TRBV7-9
J: TRBJ2-1
D: TRBD1
CDR3: CAYIQGDRGNEQFF
DNA: TGTGCCTACATCCAGGGGGACAGGGGCAATGAGCAGTTCTTC

size: -
V: TRBV10-1
J: TRBJ2-1
D: TRBD2
CDR3: CASREVVAGTYNEQFF
DNA: TGCGCCAGCAGAGAAGTAGTAGCGGGGACCTACAATGAGCAGTTCTTC

size: -
V: TRBV25-1
J: TRBJ2-5
D: -
CDR3: CASSLGDQPQYF
DNA: TGTGCCAGCAGCTTAGGGGACCAGCCCCAGTACTTC

size: few
V: TRBV20-1
J: TRBJ2-3
D: TRBD1
CDR3: CSAYRTGAEGTDTQYF
DNA: TGCAGTGCATACCGGACAGGCGCTGAGGGCACAGATACGCAGTATTTT

size: -
V: TRBV29-1
J: TRBJ2-1
D: TRBD2
CDR3: CSAGLAIRNEQFF
DNA: TGCAGCGCCGGACTAGCGATAAGGAATGAGCAGTTCTTC

size: many
V: TRBV6-1
J: TRBJ2-5
D: TRBD1
CDR3: CASSAQGEETQYF
DNA: TGTGCCAGCAGTGCACAGGGGGAGGAGACCCAGTACTTC

size: few
V: TRBV6-4
J: TRBJ2-3
D: -
CDR3: CASSAGDTDTQYF
DNA: TGTGCCAGCAGTGCAGGGGACACAGATACGCAGTATTTT

size: many
V: TRBV2
J: TRBJ2-1
D: TRBD2
CDR3: CASSRDYPYNEQFF
DNA: TGTGCCAGCAGCCGGGACTACCCCTACAATGAGCAGTTCTTC

size: -
V: TRBV7-9
J: TRBJ2-5
D: -
CDR3: CASSLDWRGLKETQYF
DNA: TGTGCCAGCAGCTTAGATTGGCGGGGACTTAAGGAGACCCAGTACTTC

size: medium-sized
V: TRBV10-1
J: TRBJ1-6
D: TRBD1
CDR3: CASRDRGHNSPLHF
DNA: TGCGCCAGCAGGGACAGGGGGCACAATTCACCCCTCCACTTT

size: -
V: TRBV7-8
J: TRBJ1-4
D: -
CDR3: CASSFPNEKLFF
DNA: TGTGCCAGCAGCTTCCCAAATGAAAAACTGTTTTTT

size: -
V: TRBV29-1
J: TRBJ1-5
D: -
CDR3: CSVMEWSRDKAQPQHF
DNA: TGCAGCGTAATGGAGTGGTCGAGGGATAAGGCTCAGCCCCAGCATTTT

size: many
V: TRBV11-2
J: TRBJ2-7
D: -
CDR3: CASSSRQDGYEQYF
DNA: TGTGCCAGCAGCTCCCGACAGGACGGGTACGAGCAGTACTTC

size: -
V: TRBV6-6
J: TRBJ2-5
D: TRBD1
CDR3: CASGTGSETQYF
DNA: TGTGCCAGTGGGACAGGGTCAGAGACCCAGTACTTC

size: -
V: TRBV20-1
J: TRBJ2-1
D: TRBD2
CDR3: CSAGGLAGVNNEQFF
DNA: TGCAGTGCTGGCGGACTAGCGGGAGTCAACAATGAGCAGTTCTTC

size: many
V: TRBV20-1
J: TRBJ1-1
D: -
CDR3: CSESPHPGNTEAFF
DNA: TGCAGTGAGTCCCCCCACCCGGGGAACACTGAAGCTTTCTTT

size: once
V: TRBV20-1
J: TRBJ2-6
D: -
CDR3: CSARPPAGSGANALTF
DNA: TGCAGTGCTAGACCCCCGGCGGGCTCTGGGGCCAACGCCCTGACTTTC

size: few
V: TRBV15
J: TRBJ2-7
D: -
CDR3: CATSSRSVGLIIYEQYF
DNA: TGTGCCACCAGCAGCCGGTCGGTCGGGCTTATCATCTACGAGCAGTACTTC

size: -
V: TRBV19
J: TRBJ2-3
D: -
CDR3: CASSEGYDTQYF
DNA: TGTGCCAGTAGTGAGGGTTACGATACGCAGTATTTT

size: -
V: TRBV25-1
J: TRBJ2-1
D: -
CDR3: CASSELLTAVYNEQFF
DNA: TGTGCCAGCAGTGAATTATTAACGGCCGTTTACAATGAGCAGTTCTTC

size: -
V: TRBV7-3
J: TRBJ2-1
D: TRBD2
CDR3: CASSPGRAGVDEQFF
DNA: TGTGCCAGCAGCCCGGGACGAGCGGGAGTGGATGAGCAGTTCTTC

size: -
V: TRBV29-1
J: TRBJ2-3
D: -
CDR3: CSVVRFDNEQYF
DNA: TGCAGCGTTGTGAGGTTCGACAATGAGCAGTATTTT

size: -
V: TRBV20-1
J: TRBJ1-6
D: -
CDR3: CSARDYRNSPLHF
DNA: TGCAGTGCTAGAGATTACAGGAATTCACCCCTCCACTTT

size: -
V: TRBV7-3
J: TRBJ1-6
D: -
CDR3: CASSRLAGGQETQF
DNA: TGTGCCAGCAGCCGACTAGCGGGAGGCCAAGAGACCCAGTTT

size: -
V: TRBV20-1
J: TRBJ1-5
D: -
CDR3: CSASPIPGENQPQHF
DNA: TGCAGTGCCTCACCTATACCAGGGGAGAATCAGCCCCAGCATTTT

size: many
V: TRBV3-1
J: TRBJ1-5
D: -
CDR3: CASSLRGGIQPQHF
DNA: TGTGCCAGCAGCCTAAGGGGGGGGATTCAGCCCCAGCATTTT

size: -
V: TRBV15
J: TRBJ1-2
D: -
CDR3: CATSRGGEANYGYTF
DNA: TGTGCCACCAGCAGAGGGGGTGAAGCTAACTATGGCTACACCTTC

size: few
V: TRBV7-8
J: TRBJ1-6
D: -
CDR3: CASSLVNSPLHF
DNA: TGTGCCAGCAGCTTAGTGAATTCACCCCTCCACTTT

size: -
V: TRBV20-1
J: TRBJ2-5
D: -
CDR3: CSASGPWGETQYF
DNA: TGCAGTGCTAGTGGTCCCTGGGGAGAGACCCAGTACTTC

size: medium-sized
V: TRBV29-1
J: TRBJ2-3
D: -
CDR3: CSVEYVGRGTDTQYF
DNA: TGCAGCGTTGAATATGTAGGGAGAGGCACAGATACGCAGTATTTT

size: -
V: TRBV20-1
J: TRBJ2-7
D: -
CDR3: CSARDVGVQGF
DNA: TGCAGTGCTAGAGATGTGGGGGTCCAGGGCTTC

size: many
V: TRBV12-3/TRBV12-4
J: TRBJ2-5
D: TRBD1
CDR3: CASSPGTAQETQYF
DNA: TGTGCCAGCAGCCCAGGGACAGCTCAAGAGACCCAGTACTTC

size: once
V: TRBV4-2
J: TRBJ2-2
D: TRBD2
CDR3: CASSLHSGGGTGELFF
DNA: TGTGCCAGCAGCCTCCATAGCGGGGGTGGAACCGGGGAGCTGTTTTTT

size: few
V: TRBV7-2
J: TRBJ2-7
D: TRBD1
CDR3: CASSSDRGWAYEQYF
DNA: TGTGCCAGCAGCTCCGACAGGGGATGGGCCTACGAGCAGTACTTC

size: -
V: TRBV6-5
J: TRBJ1-1
D: -
CDR3: CASRRDSPNTEAFF
DNA: TGTGCCAGCAGGAGAGACAGTCCCAACACTGAAGCTTTCTTT

size: many
V: TRBV20-1
J: TRBJ1-1
D: -
CDR3: CSAGLKDTLGTEAFF
DNA: TGCAGTGCTGGACTGAAGGACACCCTCGGGACTGAAGCTTTCTTT

size: -
V: TRBV20-1
J: TRBJ2-3
D: -
CDR3: CSAPPGTSTDTQYF
DNA: TGCAGTGCCCCACCCGGGACTAGCACAGATACGCAGTATTTT

size: -
V: TRBV9
J: TRBJ2-5
D: -
CDR3: CVSSVSEAQYF
DNA: TGTGTCAGCAGCGTATCTGAGGCCCAGTACTTC

size: -
V: TRBV25-1
J: TRBJ2-1
D: TRBD2
CDR3: CASSEWLLSGEVEQFF
DNA: TGTGCCAGCAGTGAATGGTTGCTTAGCGGGGAGGTTGAGCAGTTCTTC

size: -
V: TRBV7-9
J: TRBJ2-2
D: TRBD2
CDR3: CASSLSPSGTSGSSTGELFF
DNA: TGTGCCAGCAGCCTTAGCCCATCCGGGACTAGCGGGAGTTCCACCGGGGAGCTGTTTTTT

size: -
V: TRBV14
J: TRBJ2-7
D: -
CDR3: CASSVPGTGPYEQYF
DNA: TGTGCCAGCAGCGTGCCAGGGACGGGCCCCTACGAGCAGTACTTC